The 23 T cell receptor beta chains given below trace back to one sample, sequenced in a study of blood T cells in healthy people across ages. A J-beta primer mix and a sample-barcoded 5' primer were used in a second PCR of roughly 6 to 11 cycles. TCRdb re-analysed the 5' RACE reads in MiXCR, keeping a single row per CDR3 protein. This sample has around 650,000 distinct CDR3 sequences, with 32% found just once. Sequencing was carried out using blood. The receptors were gathered from a woman aged 80 or older in good health.

In this sample, this clonotype turned up a few times. The chain is built from TRBV30 and TRBJ2-1; no clear D. Trimming removed 4 bases from V and 3 bases from J, with 10 bases in between. The CDR3 length is 13 residues. Germline V gene data show CDR1 as GTSNPN and CDR2 as SVGIG (reference sequence). The CDR3 DNA reads TGTGCCTGGACCCACAAAAACTACAATGAGCAGTTCTTC. Translated: CAWTHKNYNEQFF.

This clonotype was picked up many times. The genes are TRBV12-5 and TRBJ1-1; the D gene is possibly TRBD1 (6 bases). V was clipped by 5 bases and J by 4 bases, with 11 bases between them. This CDR3 spans 13 amino acids. The germline V gene encodes CDR1 LGHNT and CDR2 FRNRAP. The CDR3 loop reads CASGGPGATEAFF. In DNA form, the CDR3 reads TGTGCTAGTGGTGGACCAGGGGCCACTGAAGCTTTCTTT.

This clonotype has just one count. The rearrangement links TRBV7-2 to TRBJ2-7; D is undetermined. The tail of the sequence fits TRBJ2-5 better, so the J call may be wrong. Germline CDR1 reads SGHTA; CDR2 reads FQGNSA. The CDR3 contains 14 residues. The CDR3 sequence: CASSPSQPQETQYF. As DNA, the CDR3 is TGTGCCAGCAGCCCGTCTCAACCTCAAGAGACCCAGTACTTC.

The chain has TRBV5-1 and TRBJ2-7, with 8 bases aligning to TRBD2. TRBJ2-5 explains the end of the DNA better; the J call may be wrong. Per the germline V gene, CDR1 is SGHRS and CDR2 is YFSETQ. This CDR3 is 14 amino acids long. This chain's CDR3 is CASSNGGVRETQYF. The CDR3 DNA is TGCGCCAGCAGCAACGGGGGGGTCCGAGAGACCCAGTACTTC.

This clonotype was counted many times. In nucleotides, the CDR3 is TGTGCCAGCAGCGCAGGACAGGCAAACTACGAGCAGTACTTC. Translating gives CASSAGQANYEQYF. V usage is TRBV7-9 and J usage is TRBJ2-7, with 7 bases identical to TRBD1. V was clipped by 5 bases and J by 3 bases; unmatched bases: 7. CDR3 size: 14 residues. Germline V lookup: CDR1 SEHNR, CDR2 FQNEAQ (reference sequence).

This clonotype was recorded a few times. Mismatch with germline at one junction end may stem from a read error. This chain connects TRBV5-5 to TRBJ2-1; perhaps TRBD1 as D (6 bases). Germline assignment: CDR1 SGHKS and CDR2 YYEKEE (reference sequence). The CDR3 runs 13 residues. CDR3 DNA sequence: TGTGCCAGCTCCCTAGACAGGCCATCCCACGGGATCTTC. Its translation is CASSLDRPSHGIF.

In its sample, this clonotype was seen many times. The chain recombines TRBV14 with TRBJ2-1; D not certain. Germline CDR1 SGHDN, CDR2 FVKESK. The V and J ends lost 1 base and 2 bases respectively, with 9 bases between them. This CDR3 has 15 amino acids. The CDR3, as DNA: TGTGCCAGCAGCCAAGGGACGCCCACCTACAATGAGCAGTTCTTC. Translation gives CASSQGTPTYNEQFF.

This clonotype was observed many times. A single base separates this from a much larger clone, so it may be a read error. The chain combines TRBV5-1 with TRBJ1-2, with D possibly being TRBD1 (5 bases). Between the trimmed V and J ends, which lost 3 bases and 7 bases, there was a span of 16 bases. The germline V gene has CDR1 SGHRS and CDR2 YFSETQ. This CDR3 region has 14 residues. CDR3 sequence (DNA): TGCGCCAGCAGCTGGTATGGGGCTGCTGGTGGCTACACCTTC. Translated, it gives CASSWYGAAGGYTF.

This clonotype showed up just a few times. DNA of the CDR3: TGTGCCATCAGTGGGGACATGTCGAACACTGAAGCTTTCTTT. Translating gives CAISGDMSNTEAFF. The chain employs TRBV10-3 and TRBJ1-1; D possibly corresponds to TRBD1 (6 bases). CDR3 length equals 14 residues. Germline lookup yields CDR1 ENHRY and CDR2 SYGVKD. Trimming removed 4 bases at V and 1 base at J, with 10 bases between.

This clonotype was detected many times. The rearrangement joins TRBV3-1 to TRBJ2-5, with 9 bases matching TRBD1. Trimming removed 4 bases from V and 7 bases from J; junction bases left unmatched: 7. Germline-derived CDR1 and CDR2 are LGHDT and YNNKEL (reference sequence). The CDR3 is 14 amino acids. The chain's CDR3 is CASSPGQGRVTQYF. CDR3 nucleotide sequence: TGTGCCAGCAGCCCTGGACAGGGGAGGGTGACCCAGTACTTC.

This clonotype was seen more than once but under ten times. Here the CDR3 reads CASSLVGGITEAFF. In DNA, the CDR3 is TGTGCCAGCAGCTTGGTGGGGGGAATCACTGAAGCTTTCTTT. The V call is TRBV5-4, the J call TRBJ1-1; D perhaps matches TRBD1 (5 bases). The CDR3 contains 14 residues. The germline V gene has CDR1 SGHNT and CDR2 YYREEE (reference sequence). V lost 0 bases to trimming and J lost 4 bases, with 10 bases between them.

The rearrangement joins TRBV28 to TRBJ2-1; weak D call: TRBD1 (5 bases). This CDR3 region has 15 residues. Trimming removed 4 bases at V and 10 bases at J, with 20 bases between. CDR1 and CDR2 from the germline V gene are MDHEN and SYDVKM. CDR3 sequence (DNA): TGTGCCAGCAGTTCTCCTCTGAAAGGGGAACACGAGCAGTTCTTC. It specifies CASSSPLKGEHEQFF.

This clonotype was picked up many times. This chain uses TRBV7-2 with TRBJ2-1; no firm D call. The CDR3 loop spans 17 amino acids. The ends were cut back, 0 bases at V and 3 bases at J, with 15 bases in the middle. CDR1 is SGHTA and CDR2 is FQGNSA in the germline V gene. The CDR3 nucleotides read TGTGCCAGCAGCTTAGCGCGACCCTCTGGTCGCTACAATGAGCAGTTCTTC. It yields the protein CASSLARPSGRYNEQFF.

The CDR3 nucleotides are TGCAGTGCTCGCCGGGAGGGAGTGAACACTGAAGCTTTCTTT. Translating gives CSARREGVNTEAFF. The chain combines TRBV20-1 with TRBJ1-1; D is undetermined. The CDR3 is 14 residues long. Trimming left V 5 bases short and J 0 bases short, with 13 bases between. Looked up from germline, CDR1 is DFQATT and CDR2 is SNEGSKA (reference sequence).

For this clonotype: The germline gene is not matched at one end of the junction; a read error may be the cause. V usage is TRBV6-2 or TRBV6-3 and J usage is TRBJ2-1, with TRBD1 matching 7 bases. The length of the CDR3 is 17 residues. From germline, CDR1 is MNHEY and CDR2 SVGEGT. The CDR3 here is CASSYSITGAHSYEQVF. The CDR3 DNA sequence: TGTGCCAGCAGTTACTCGATAACAGGGGCGCACTCCTACGAGCAGGTCTTC.

This clonotype turned up a few times. This chain joins TRBV7-3 and TRBJ2-1; D is perhaps TRBD2 (6 bases). CDR1 is SGHTA and CDR2 is FQGTGA in the germline V gene. With 2 bases removed from V and 7 bases from J, the gap between germline ends came to 15 bases. The CDR3 has 15 amino acids. In DNA, the CDR3 is TGTGCCAGCAGCTTAGAGCGGGCCATGGTAAATGAGCAGTTCTTC. The encoded protein is CASSLERAMVNEQFF.

The chain combines TRBV6-2 or TRBV6-3 with TRBJ2-5; 8 nucleotides align to TRBD1. Trimming took 8 bases from V and 2 from J; bases not matched to a gene: 4. CDR3 size: 13 residues. Germline CDR1 is MNHEY and CDR2 is SVGEGT. The DNA of the CDR3 is TGTGCCAGCGGGGGGACAGGTCAAGAGACCCAGTACTTC. This sequence encodes CASGGTGQETQYF.

J is TRBJ2-1 and V is TRBV6-5; 11 nucleotides match TRBD2. This CDR3 is 14 amino acids long. Germline V gene data show CDR1 as MNHEY and CDR2 as SVGAGI. J gave up 8 bases and V 4 bases, and 4 bases lay outside the gene matches. In DNA, the CDR3 is TGTGCCAGCAGTTCCCAGACTAGCGGGGATGAGCAGTTCTTC. It yields the protein CASSSQTSGDEQFF.

There are many counts of this clonotype. The chain is built from TRBV28 and TRBJ2-5, with D perhaps TRBD1 or TRBD2 (7 bases each). V was pared by 7 bases and J by 5 bases, with 23 bases between. Germline V gene data show CDR1 as MDHEN and CDR2 as SYDVKM. The CDR3 spans 16 residues. The chain's CDR3 is CASNSGGAPRRETQYF. The CDR3 bases are TGTGCCAGCAACTCAGGGGGGGCACCTCGCCGGGAGACCCAGTACTTC.

A word on this clonotype: This clone may be a read error of a much larger clone one base away. The final CDR3 position lacks the conserved phenylalanine or tryptophan, pointing to a likely read error. The chain recombines TRBV11-2 with TRBJ2-1; possible D gene TRBD1, 6 bases. Germline CDR1 is SGHAT and CDR2 is FQNNGV. The V end lost 0 bases, the J end lost 1 base, and 13 bases lay between the germline ends. The CDR3 is made up of 17 amino acids. CDR3 DNA: TGTGCCAGCAGCTTAGACCACAGGGCCCTATCCTACAATGAGCAGTTCTCC. Its translation is CASSLDHRALSYNEQFS.

Comments on this clonotype: This may be a read error: a much more frequent sequence differs by one nucleotide. V gene TRBV12-3 or TRBV12-4 combines with J gene TRBJ1-2; tentatively, D is TRBD1 (5 bases). V lost 6 bases and J lost 6, with 17 bases in between. This CDR3 has 14 residues. The CDR3, as DNA: TGTGCCAGCAGGATAGGGGAGTACGGGAATGGCTACACCTTC. It encodes CASRIGEYGNGYTF.

This clonotype has ten or more counts. The V call is TRBV6-1, the J call TRBJ2-7; 7 nucleotides match TRBD1. Germline CDR1 MNHNS, CDR2 SASEGT. This CDR3 comprises 13 residues. V gave up 7 bases and J gave up 5 bases; unmatched junction bases: 8. The CDR3 spells CASILNRGDEQYF. In DNA form, the CDR3 reads TGTGCCAGCATCCTGAACAGGGGTGACGAGCAGTACTTC.

In its sample, this clonotype was seen many times. The chain links TRBV9 to TRBJ1-1; D call uncertain. The V end was cut by 0 bases, the J end by 7 bases, with 13 bases between. The CDR3 covers 14 residues. Germline V gene sequence: CDR1 SGDLS, CDR2 YYNGEE. The CDR3 spells CASSVATTESEAFF. CDR3 nucleotide sequence: TGTGCCAGCAGCGTAGCTACCACAGAAAGTGAAGCTTTCTTT.